The 26 T cell receptor beta chains below come from one sample, sequenced in a study of early T cells in non-severe SARS-CoV-2 infection. TCRdb reprocessed the 5' RACE reads via MiXCR and lists one record per CDR3 protein. This repertoire shows over 60,000 distinct CDR3 sequences, 9.5% found once; its top ten account for roughly 6%. The sample taken for sequencing was whole blood. The receptors come from an adult who was a healthcare worker with PCR-confirmed SARS-CoV-2 infection or an uninfected control (not recorded which).

The V gene is TRBV10-1, the J gene TRBJ1-1; TRBD1 is a possible D gene (5 bases). V lost 6 bases to trimming and J lost 5 bases, with 13 bases between them. The CDR3 is 13 amino acids. Germline loops: CDR1 WNHNN, CDR2 SYGVQD (reference sequence). The CDR3 sequence is CASRSGRSTEAFF. The CDR3 nucleotides read TGCGCCAGCAGGTCGGGACGAAGTACTGAAGCTTTCTTT.

This clonotype was seen a handful of times. The rearrangement links TRBV29-1 to TRBJ2-3, with D possibly matching TRBD1 (5 bases). The CDR3 is 12 residues long. The germline V gene encodes CDR1 SQVTM and CDR2 ANQGSEA. With 5 bases removed from V and 5 bases from J, the gap between germline ends came to 11 bases. The CDR3 spells CSVRGGGDTQYF. The CDR3, as DNA: TGCAGCGTTAGGGGCGGCGGAGATACGCAGTATTTT.

This clonotype was seen a handful of times. The gene calls are TRBV6-5 and TRBJ2-7, with D possibly being TRBD1 or TRBD2 (5 bases each). The ends were cut back, 11 bases at V and 2 bases at J, with 22 bases in the middle. The CDR3 is 15 residues long. Germline V gives CDR1 MNHEY, CDR2 SVGAGI. CDR3 loop: CACSQTWDVAYEQYF. The DNA of the CDR3 is TGTGCCTGCTCACAAACCTGGGACGTTGCCTACGAGCAGTACTTC.

The V call is TRBV11-2, the J call TRBJ1-2, with D perhaps matching TRBD1 (5 bases). Germline lookup yields CDR1 SGHAT and CDR2 FQNNGV. The CDR3 covers 15 residues. Trimming stripped 1 base from V and 1 base from J, with 10 bases between. The CDR3 sequence is CASSLARGRNYGYTF. CDR3 nucleotides: TGTGCCAGCAGCTTAGCTAGGGGACGTAACTATGGCTACACCTTC.

This clonotype was seen ten or more times. This chain joins TRBV23-1 and TRBJ2-1; D tentatively reads TRBD1 or TRBD2 (5 bases each). TRBV23-1 carries the ORF label, with uncertain function. Trimming left V 6 bases short and J 8 bases short, with 26 bases between. This CDR3 spans 17 amino acids. The CDR3, as DNA: TGCGCCAGCAGCTCCCCACCGTTGGGACGATTATGCGATGAGCAGTTCTTC. Translated: CASSSPPLGRLCDEQFF.

This clonotype was found many times. The chain is built from TRBV2 and TRBJ2-2; 7 bases line up with TRBD2. Germline lookup yields CDR1 SNHLY and CDR2 FYNNEI. V lost 6 bases, J lost 4 bases, and 11 bases stayed unmatched. This CDR3 spans 16 amino acids. CDR3 residues: CASRMGGGPSTGELFF. In nucleotides, the CDR3 is TGTGCCAGCAGGATGGGCGGGGGACCGTCCACCGGGGAGCTGTTTTTT.

The J gene is TRBJ2-5, the V gene TRBV18; D gene uncertain. The ends were cut back, 7 bases at V and 4 bases at J, with 10 bases in the middle. CDR3 length: 12 amino acids. Germline V gives CDR1 KGHSH, CDR2 LQKENI. The CDR3 DNA reads as TGTGCCAGCTTCTCCACCGGAGAGACCCAGTACTTC. Encoded protein: CASFSTGETQYF.

The V and J genes are TRBV5-1 and TRBJ1-6; tentatively, D is TRBD1 (6 bases). This CDR3 has 14 amino acids. Germline V gives CDR1 SGHRS, CDR2 YFSETQ. V was shortened by 2 bases and J by 7 bases, with 10 bases between the two germline ends. The CDR3 DNA follows: TGCGCCAGCAGCTTTTCGCAGGGGAATTCACCCCTCCACTTT. Its protein product is CASSFSQGNSPLHF.

With regard to this clonotype: This clone may be a read error of a much larger clone one base away. CDR3 amino acids: CASSEEDTRYF. The DNA of the CDR3 is TGTGCCAGCTCTGAAGAAGATACGCGGTATTTT. The chain employs TRBV18 and TRBJ2-3; no reliable D call. Germline-derived CDR1 and CDR2 are KGHSH and LQKENI. This CDR3 is built from 11 residues.

This clonotype was recorded many times. This chain joins TRBV12-3 or TRBV12-4 and TRBJ2-5, with D possibly TRBD2 on 5 matching bases. CDR3 size: 13 residues. V was shortened by 5 bases and J by 4 bases, with 11 bases between the two germline ends. CDR3 loop: CASSGARAETQYF. CDR3 nucleotide sequence: TGTGCCAGCAGTGGCGCGCGGGCAGAGACCCAGTACTTC.

This clonotype has ten or more counts. The V gene is TRBV12-3 or TRBV12-4, the J gene TRBJ1-1; TRBD1 might be the D (5 bases). This CDR3 contains 14 residues. Trimming left V 3 bases short and J 11 bases short, with 19 bases between. CDR3: CASSFQGLREDAFF. The DNA for the CDR3 is TGTGCCAGCAGTTTCCAGGGCCTTAGAGAGGATGCTTTCTTT.

This clonotype has only a few counts. The V and J genes are TRBV29-1 and TRBJ1-1; possible D gene TRBD1, 5 bases. The germline V gene has CDR1 SQVTM and CDR2 ANQGSEA. The V gene lost 6 bases and the J gene lost 4 bases, with 15 bases spanning the gap. The CDR3 sequence is 13 residues long. This chain's CDR3 is CSVDVRRGTEAFF. CDR3 coding DNA: TGCAGCGTAGACGTAAGGAGGGGCACTGAAGCTTTCTTT.

The chain recombines TRBV6-5 with TRBJ1-1; D unclear. The germline V gene has CDR1 MNHEY and CDR2 SVGAGI. This CDR3 region has 13 residues. V was clipped by 0 bases and J by 12 bases, with 14 bases between them. This chain's CDR3 is CASSYSRGGSTFF. CDR3 coding DNA: TGTGCCAGCAGTTACTCGCGGGGTGGGTCGACTTTCTTT.

This clonotype was seen at least ten times. The V and J genes are TRBV7-2 and TRBJ1-4, with D perhaps matching TRBD1 (5 bases). Germline V lookup: CDR1 SGHTA, CDR2 FQGNSA. The CDR3 is 13 amino acids. Trimming took off 5 bases at V and 14 bases at J, with 18 bases between the two ends. CDR3 coding DNA: TGTGCCAGCAGCCCCAGACCGGGACTAGGGCTGTTTTTT. Its protein is CASSPRPGLGLFF.

This clonotype was seen many times. An end of the junction does not agree with germline; a read error may underlie this. The genes are TRBV11-2 and TRBJ2-7; D is unclear. This CDR3 is 13 amino acids long. CDR1 is SGHAT and CDR2 is FQNNGV in the germline V gene. The CDR3 is CASSSRLTESRNF. The CDR3 nucleotides read TGTGCCAGCAGCTCGAGACTTACTGAAAGCAGAAACTTC.

This clonotype was counted at least ten times. The chain combines TRBV7-6 with TRBJ2-1; tentative D call: TRBD2 (5 bases). Germline V lookup: CDR1 SGHVS, CDR2 FNYEAQ. CDR3 length: 14 residues. V was cut by 0 bases and J by 5 bases, with 8 bases left in between. The CDR3 sequence: CASSLAVSDNEQFF. As DNA, the CDR3 is TGTGCCAGCAGCTTAGCGGTTAGCGACAATGAGCAGTTCTTC.

This clonotype was seen a few times. This chain joins TRBV6-5 and TRBJ2-7; D is undetermined. Trimming shortened V by 6 bases and J by 0 bases, and 12 bases separated the two germline ends. The germline gives CDR1 MNHEY, CDR2 SVGAGI. This CDR3 spans 14 amino acids. As DNA, the CDR3 is TGTGCCAGCAGACCAACAGATGACTCCTACGAGCAGTACTTC. This codes for CASRPTDDSYEQYF.

The sample holds a few counts of this clonotype. The rearrangement links TRBV25-1 to TRBJ1-2, with a weak D call TRBD1 (5 bases). This CDR3 region has 14 residues. The germline CDR1 and CDR2 sequences are MGHDK and SYGVNS. The V and J ends lost 5 bases and 4 bases respectively, with 14 bases between them. The CDR3 sequence is CASSKGGEVYGYTF. The CDR3 nucleotides are TGTGCCAGCAGTAAGGGAGGGGAGGTCTATGGCTACACCTTC.

This clonotype came up a few times. This chain joins TRBV7-2 and TRBJ2-3; TRBD2 is a possible D gene (6 bases). V was cut by 4 bases and J by 10 bases, with 12 bases left in between. Germline values: CDR1 SGHTA, CDR2 FQGNSA. This CDR3 is 12 amino acids long. CDR3 sequence (DNA): TGTGCCAGCAGCTCTCGGGGGAAAGCGCAGTATTTT. This sequence encodes CASSSRGKAQYF.

The sample holds many counts of this clonotype. This rearrangement joins TRBV19 to TRBJ1-5; D gene ambiguous. The CDR3 extends over 15 amino acids. V was pared by 4 bases and J by 0 bases, with 10 bases between. Germline assignment: CDR1 LNHDA and CDR2 SQIVND (reference sequence). CDR3 protein: CASSKVFLSNQPQHF. CDR3 bases: TGTGCCAGTAGTAAGGTCTTTCTTAGCAATCAGCCCCAGCATTTT.

This clonotype was observed many times. The V gene is TRBV6-4, the J gene TRBJ1-5, with a tentative D call TRBD1 (5 bases). Trimming cost V 5 bases and J 0 bases, with 14 bases left between them. Germline V gene sequence: CDR1 MRHNA, CDR2 SNTAGT. The CDR3 has 16 amino acids. CDR3 nucleotide sequence: TGTGCCAGCAGTCACAGGACCCATTATAGCAATCAGCCCCAGCATTTT. Translating it yields CASSHRTHYSNQPQHF.

This clonotype was detected many times. The chain is built from TRBV20-1 and TRBJ2-1, with TRBD2 identical over 7 bases. Trimming removed 0 bases from V and 0 bases from J; junction bases left unmatched: 5. There are 16 residues in the CDR3. CDR1 DFQATT and CDR2 SNEGSKA come from the germline V gene (reference sequence). CDR3 sequence reads: CSARDTSVRSYNEQFF. The CDR3 region has the DNA TGCAGTGCTAGAGACACTAGCGTGCGCTCCTACAATGAGCAGTTCTTC.

The V call is TRBV11-3, the J call TRBJ2-2; the match to TRBD2 covers 10 bases. Germline V gene data show CDR1 as SGHNT and CDR2 as YENEEA. The CDR3 length is 16 residues. V dropped 5 bases and J dropped 3; count of bases not matched to a gene: 6. DNA for the CDR3: TGTGCCAGCAGCCCTGGACTAGCGGCTGACACCGGGGAGCTGTTTTTT. Translating it yields CASSPGLAADTGELFF. Complete variable domain (other parts from reference TRBV11-3 and TRBJ2-2): EAGVVQSPRYKIIEKKQPVAFWCNPISGHNTLYWYLQNLGQGPELLIRYENEEAVDDSQLPKDRFSAERLKGVDSTLKIQPAELGDSAVYLCASSPGLAADTGELFFGEGSRLTVL.

This clonotype was seen many times. This sequence joins TRBV7-2 and TRBJ2-2, with unresolved D. The V and J ends lost 1 base and 6 bases respectively, with 6 bases between them. Germline V gene lookup returns CDR1 SGHTA and CDR2 FQGNSA. CDR3 length: 13 residues. The DNA of the CDR3 is TGTGCCAGCAGCTTAGGGCACTCCGGGGAGCTGTTTTTT. Its translation is CASSLGHSGELFF.

This clonotype was picked up one time. The V gene is TRBV19, the J gene TRBJ2-7, with D possibly being TRBD1 (7 bases). CDR3 length equals 14 residues. Germline loops: CDR1 LNHDA, CDR2 SQIVND (reference sequence). Trimming pared 3 bases from V and 6 bases from J, leaving 15 bases between. Here the CDR3 reads CASSMVSGGSEQYF. The DNA for the CDR3 is TGTGCCAGTAGTATGGTTTCAGGGGGGAGCGAGCAGTACTTC.

This clonotype has just a few counts. The gene calls are TRBV1 and TRBJ1-1; TRBD1, the table's D call, was not compared with the DNA. TRBV1 corresponds to a pseudogene. CDR3 size: 22 residues. As DNA, the CDR3 is TGCACCAGCAGCCAAGACCTGGGGGACAGGGGGCAGTTGTGGCAAATGAACACTGAAGCTTTCTTT. Translated, it gives CTSSQDLGDRGQLWQMNTEAFF.